A selection of T cell receptor beta chains follows, all from one sample in a study of vaccination effects on CD4 cells after COVID-19. The data were produced by immunoSEQ multiplex PCR, yet TCRdb's version contains in-frame clones alone and is incomplete. This table has about 54,000 clones, more than 60% appearing once. No antigen has been assigned to these receptors. Sequencing was performed on CD4+ T cells from PBMCs cultured with SARS-CoV-2 spike peptides, taken before COVID-19 vaccination. These TCRs come from a human donor who received a COVID-19 vaccine. Both conserved end residues are part of each CDR3. The D gene is left open where the match is weak. The listing skips clone size in some rows; elsewhere it reads once, few, many or a size class.

TRBV9	.	TRBJ2-1	TRBD2	CASSVASGPYNEQFF	TGTGCCAGCAGCGTAGCTAGCGGCCCCTACAATGAGCAGTTCTTC
TRBV6-2/TRBV6-3	.	TRBJ2-7	.	CASSYGTGEQYF	TGTGCCAGCAGTTACGGTACAGGGGAGCAGTACTTC
TRBV5-1	.	TRBJ2-1	TRBD2	CASSLWGLENYNEQFF	TGCGCCAGCAGCTTGTGGGGACTAGAGAACTACAATGAGCAGTTCTTC
TRBV6-2/TRBV6-3	.	TRBJ2-7	.	CASSYGSGDFQYEQYF	TGTGCCAGCAGTTACGGGTCGGGGGACTTTCAGTACGAGCAGTACTTC
TRBV10-3	.	TRBJ1-3	.	CAISPAGNTIYF	TGTGCCATCAGCCCGGCTGGAAACACCATATATTTT
TRBV3-1/TRBV3-2	.	TRBJ2-2	TRBD1	CASSPGQGIGGELFF	TGTGCCAGCAGCCCGGGACAGGGGATAGGCGGGGAGCTGTTTTTT
TRBV29-1	once	TRBJ2-5	.	CSVVSRGVETQYF	TGCAGCGTTGTGAGCAGGGGGGTAGAGACCCAGTACTTC
TRBV29-1	once	TRBJ2-1	TRBD2	CSVARDRRTSAYNEQFF	TGCAGCGTTGCACGGGACAGACGGACTAGCGCCTACAATGAGCAGTTCTTC
TRBV2	few	TRBJ1-4	.	CASNPIPSGEPEKLFF	TGTGCCAGCAACCCGATCCCAAGTGGGGAACCTGAAAAACTGTTTTTT
TRBV28	.	TRBJ2-4	.	CASSLGSAKNIQYF	TGTGCCAGCAGTTTAGGATCTGCCAAAAACATTCAGTACTTC
TRBV29-1	.	TRBJ1-1	TRBD1	CSVGTGQGTEAFF	TGCAGCGTTGGGACAGGGCAAGGCACTGAAGCTTTCTTT
TRBV11-2	once	TRBJ1-1	.	CASSLQMNTEAFF	TGTGCCAGCAGCTTACAGATGAACACTGAAGCTTTCTTT
TRBV19	.	TRBJ1-4	TRBD1	CASTPGQVREKLFF	TGTGCCAGTACCCCTGGACAGGTCCGGGAAAAACTGTTTTTT
TRBV20-1	.	TRBJ1-2	TRBD1	CSASVGGPLGGYTF	TGCAGTGCTAGTGTAGGGGGCCCTCTCGGTGGCTACACCTTC
TRBV2	.	TRBJ2-1	.	CASSVRGASYNEQFF	TGTGCCAGCAGTGTCCGGGGGGCCTCCTACAATGAGCAGTTCTTC
TRBV19	.	TRBJ1-2	TRBD1	CASSSHRGNYGYTF	TGTGCCAGTAGTTCACACAGGGGGAACTATGGCTACACCTTC
TRBV7-2	.	TRBJ1-2	.	CASSLKEVYGYTF	TGTGCCAGCAGCTTAAAAGAGGTCTATGGCTACACCTTC
TRBV5-6	.	TRBJ2-1	.	CASSLWRPQFEQFF	TGTGCCAGCAGCTTGTGGAGGCCCCAATTTGAGCAGTTCTTC